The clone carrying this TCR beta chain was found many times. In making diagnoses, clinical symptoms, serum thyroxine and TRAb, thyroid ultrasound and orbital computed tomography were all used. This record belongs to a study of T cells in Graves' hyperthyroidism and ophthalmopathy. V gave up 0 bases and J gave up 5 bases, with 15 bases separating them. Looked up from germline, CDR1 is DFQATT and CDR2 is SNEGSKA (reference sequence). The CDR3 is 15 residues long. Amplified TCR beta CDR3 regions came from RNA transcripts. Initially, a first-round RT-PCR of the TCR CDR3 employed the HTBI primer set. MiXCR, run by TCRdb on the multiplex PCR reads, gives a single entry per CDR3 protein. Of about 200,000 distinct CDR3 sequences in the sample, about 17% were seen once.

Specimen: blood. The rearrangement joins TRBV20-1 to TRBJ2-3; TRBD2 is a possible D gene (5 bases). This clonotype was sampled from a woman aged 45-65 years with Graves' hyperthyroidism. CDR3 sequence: CSARDPAPRVDTQYF. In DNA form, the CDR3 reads TGCAGTGCTAGAGATCCAGCGCCGAGGGTAGATACGCAGTATTTT.